The 15 T cell receptor beta chains presented below share a single source sample, sequenced in a study of brain T cells in children with intractable seizures. Sequenced by immunoSEQ multiplex PCR; TCRdb stores in-frame clones only, minus some. Of 110,000 or so clones detected, 85% to 95% appear once; the ten largest clones hold 3.8%. The sequencing used peripheral blood, collected at surgery. These receptors originate from a boy in the first two years of life with hemimegalencephaly and intractable seizures.

CDR3 in DNA: TGTGCCAGCAGTTACCCGCTTAGCGGGAGGGTAGAGCAGTTCTTC. Encoded protein: CASSYPLSGRVEQFF. The J gene is TRBJ2-1, the V gene TRBV6-6, with 11 nucleotides matching TRBD2. The CDR3 runs 15 residues. Germline loops: CDR1 MNHNY, CDR2 SVGAGI (reference sequence). V shed 2 bases and J 10 bases; nucleotides not matched to a gene: 7.

The J gene is TRBJ2-7, the V gene TRBV15, with D hard to call. CDR3 length: 15 amino acids. Germline CDR1 reads LNHNV; CDR2 reads YYDKDF (reference sequence). V dropped 0 bases and J dropped 1 base, with 10 bases sitting between them. The chain's CDR3 is CATSRDRANSYEQYF. CDR3 DNA: TGTGCCACCAGCAGAGATCGGGCAAATTCCTACGAGCAGTACTTC.

The chain links TRBV12-3 or TRBV12-4 to TRBJ2-1; D gene uncertain. The CDR3 is 13 amino acids. The V end lost 7 bases, the J end lost 4 bases, and 11 bases lay between the germline ends. CDR3: CASTYSAYNEQFF. CDR3 DNA sequence: TGTGCCAGCACCTACAGCGCGTACAATGAGCAGTTCTTC.

The chain has TRBV7-8 and TRBJ2-3, with 10 bases that match TRBD2. The CDR3 extends over 16 amino acids. The V and J ends lost 5 bases and 5 bases, in that order; junction bases with no gene match: 10. Germline V gene data show CDR1 as SGHVS and CDR2 as FQNEAQ. In DNA form, the CDR3 reads TGTGCCAGCAGCGGGGGGGCTAGCGGGAGTGAAGATACGCAGTATTTT. It is translated as CASSGGASGSEDTQYF.

V gene TRBV5-1 combines with J gene TRBJ2-4; the D is unclear. CDR3 length: 16 residues. CDR1 and CDR2 from the germline V gene are SGHRS and YFSETQ. Trimming took 4 bases from V and 0 from J, leaving 14 bases between them. The DNA for the CDR3 is TGCGCCAGCAGCCTCGGGTTGGCCCTAGCCAAAAACATTCAGTACTTC. Amino acids: CASSLGLALAKNIQYF. The full variable domain, with the rest looked up from reference TRBV5-1 and TRBJ2-4, is KAGVTQTPRYLIKTRGQQVTLSCSPISGHRSVSWYQQTPGQGLQFLFEYFSETQRNKGNFPGRFSGRQFSNSRSEMNVSTLELGDSALYLCASSLGLALAKNIQYFGAGTRLSVL.

This sequence joins TRBV4-1 and TRBJ2-3; D gene unclear. Germline-derived CDR1 and CDR2 are MGHRA and YSYEKL. This CDR3 is built from 14 residues. V was pared by 3 bases and J by 3 bases, with 10 bases between. CDR3 nucleotides: TGCGCCAGCAGCCAGGACCCTCGAACAGATACGCAGTATTTT. It encodes CASSQDPRTDTQYF.

This chain joins TRBV21-1 and TRBJ2-7; TRBD2 is the table's D call and was not checked against the DNA. TRBV21-1 is listed as a pseudogene. CDR3 length: 15 residues. CDR3 sequence reads: CASSFRLAGVNEQYF. In DNA form, the CDR3 reads TGTGCCAGCAGCTTCCGACTAGCGGGAGTGAACGAGCAGTACTTC.

V usage is TRBV27 and J usage is TRBJ2-1; TRBD2 might be the D (6 bases). V shed 3 bases and J shed 10 bases, with 22 bases lying between them. This CDR3 has 16 residues. Germline-derived CDR1 and CDR2 are MNHEY and SMNVEV (reference sequence). CDR3 in amino acids: CASSFPREAPSKEQFF. Written as DNA, the CDR3 is TGTGCCAGCAGTTTTCCCAGGGAGGCCCCTAGTAAAGAGCAGTTCTTC.

The V call is TRBV28, the J call TRBJ2-5; 7 nucleotides match TRBD2. The CDR3 loop spans 14 amino acids. Germline CDR1 and CDR2: MDHEN and SYDVKM. The V segment lost 5 bases and the J segment 7 bases; nucleotides outside the gene matches: 10. The CDR3 is CASSPTPTGGTQYF. CDR3 nucleotide sequence: TGTGCCAGCAGTCCCACACCCACGGGGGGGACCCAGTACTTC.

With regard to this clone: The sample holds other DNA sequences that translate to the same CDR3. The rearrangement links TRBV24-1 to TRBJ2-1, with no clear D. The germline gives CDR1 KGHDR, CDR2 SFDVKD. CDR3 length equals 12 residues. With 0 bases removed from V and 8 bases from J, the gap between germline ends came to 4 bases. The CDR3 loop is CATSDLVHEQFF. CDR3 DNA sequence: TGTGCCACCAGTGATTTGGTTCATGAGCAGTTCTTC.

This chain joins TRBV27 and TRBJ2-7, with 12 positions matching TRBD1. The V segment lost 3 bases and the J segment 2 bases; nucleotides outside the gene matches: 17. The CDR3 is made up of 20 amino acids. Germline V CDR1 and CDR2: MNHEY, SMNVEV (reference sequence). The CDR3 sequence: CASSFKVRDRGRGRAYEQYF. The CDR3 DNA reads TGTGCCAGCAGTTTTAAAGTCCGGGACAGGGGGCGCGGGAGGGCCTACGAGCAGTACTTC.

V usage is TRBV7-8 and J usage is TRBJ2-7; D is ambiguous. Trimming stripped 5 bases from V and 3 bases from J, with 14 bases between. CDR1 is SGHVS, CDR2 FQNEAQ, per germline. CDR3 length equals 14 residues. In nucleotides, the CDR3 is TGTGCCAGCAGCCCAGGCCGTCGACTCTACGAGCAGTACTTC. Its protein is CASSPGRRLYEQYF.

V and J are TRBV19 and TRBJ1-1; a weak D match, TRBD1 (6 bases). CDR1 LNHDA and CDR2 SQIVND come from the germline V gene (reference sequence). V lost 5 bases to trimming and J lost 5 bases, with 15 bases between them. This CDR3 contains 14 residues. CDR3 nucleotide sequence: TGTGCCAGTAGTTCGAACAGGGACGGGACTGAAGCTTTCTTT. Translated: CASSSNRDGTEAFF.

This chain links TRBV6-1 with TRBJ2-3; 10 bases fit TRBD2. Germline assignment: CDR1 MNHNS and CDR2 SASEGT. CDR3 length equals 17 residues. Unmatched junction bases numbered 9, after V lost 4 bases and J lost 2 bases. The CDR3 is CASSVSSGSPLTDTQYF. CDR3 sequence (DNA): TGTGCCAGCAGTGTCTCTAGCGGGAGCCCACTCACAGATACGCAGTATTTT.

This rearrangement joins TRBV11-3 to TRBJ2-7, with 15 bases identical to TRBD2. CDR1 and CDR2 from the germline V gene are SGHNT and YENEEA. Trimming removed 5 bases from V and 2 bases from J; junction bases left unmatched: 4. This CDR3 has 16 amino acids. The CDR3 loop is CASSPRTSGRAYEQYF. The CDR3 nucleotides read TGTGCCAGCAGCCCAAGGACTAGCGGGAGGGCCTACGAGCAGTACTTC.